Listed here are 12 T cell receptor beta chains from one sample, sequenced in a study of PD-1 blockade in classical Hodgkin lymphoma (dated by TCRdb to the early 2020s). The library came from the immunoSEQ multiplex PCR assay. The immuneACCESS repertoire file appears here via TCRdb, limited to in-frame rearrangements. These files lack a portion of the clones; in checked studies, under half of the deficit traces to unresolved V genes, and the cause of the others is not known. The sample has around 50,000 clones on record, around 76% of them singletons. The ten most abundant clones make up roughly 12% of the sample. Reading the label with the study, this specimen's time point is: cycle 4 day 1 (C4D1), after 6 weeks of nivolumab. Every trial patient had relapsed after autologous stem cell transplantation, and cohorts A, B and C differed in prior brentuximab vedotin exposure. Sequenced material: peripheral blood mononuclear cells (PBMCs), taken before the fourth cycle of nivolumab. These receptor sequences come from a human donor with classical Hodgkin lymphoma.

The genes are TRBV6-1 and TRBJ1-2, with 8 nucleotides matching TRBD1. The germline V gene encodes CDR1 MNHNS and CDR2 SASEGT. V gave up 4 bases and J gave up 3 bases; unmatched junction bases: 4. This CDR3 contains 14 residues. CDR3 in DNA: TGTGCCAGCAGTGCGACAGGGGCGTACTATGGCTACACCTTC. Its protein product is CASSATGAYYGYTF.

The rearrangement links TRBV28 to TRBJ2-7, with TRBD2 as a possible D gene (6 bases). This CDR3 has 14 amino acids. V lost 2 bases and J 4 bases, leaving 12 bases between the germline ends. Germline V gives CDR1 MDHEN, CDR2 SYDVKM. The CDR3 DNA follows: TGTGCCAGCAGTTTAATGGACGGGAGATACGAGCAGTACTTC. The encoded protein is CASSLMDGRYEQYF.

This clone was seen many times. The chain uses TRBV28 and TRBJ1-1, with D hard to call. The CDR3 length is 12 residues. Deletions cut 5 bases from V and 11 bases from J, with 15 bases between. CDR1 is MDHEN, CDR2 SYDVKM, per germline. CDR3 sequence (DNA): TGTGCCAGCAGTCCACTTCCGGGTTCGGCTTTCTTT. This translates into CASSPLPGSAFF.

The chain is built from TRBV5-6 and TRBJ1-2; the D gene is possibly TRBD1 (5 bases). Trimming took 2 bases from V and 8 from J, leaving 16 bases between them. The CDR3 loop spans 14 amino acids. Germline CDR1 and CDR2: SGHDT and YYEEEE. The CDR3 spells CASSFSGAAEGYTF. The CDR3 nucleotides are TGTGCCAGCAGCTTTAGCGGGGCCGCGGAGGGCTACACCTTC.

The gene calls are TRBV7-6 and TRBJ2-1; 12 bases line up with TRBD2. Germline V gene sequence: CDR1 SGHVS, CDR2 FNYEAQ. The CDR3 has 20 amino acids. V lost 5 bases to trimming and J lost 1 base; unmatched junction nucleotides: 15. The CDR3 DNA sequence: TGTGCCAGCAGCCGACCGGGGCCCGGGACTAGCGGGCAATCCTACAATGAGCAGTTCTTC. Amino acids: CASSRPGPGTSGQSYNEQFF. Together with reference TRBV7-6 and TRBJ2-1, the CDR3 gives the full variable domain: GAGVSQSPRYKVTKRGQDVALRCDPISGHVSLYWYRQALGQGPEFLTYFNYEAQQDKSGLPNDRFSAERPEGSISTLTIQRTEQRDSAMYRCASSRPGPGTSGQSYNEQFFGPGTRLTVL.

The chain is built from TRBV7-6 and TRBJ2-7; possible D gene TRBD2, 6 bases. Trimming removed 3 bases from V and 12 bases from J, with 18 bases in between. Germline lookup yields CDR1 SGHVS and CDR2 FNYEAQ. CDR3 size: 13 residues. CDR3 sequence: CASSLGPRDWWYF. DNA for the CDR3: TGTGCCAGCAGCTTGGGACCCCGGGACTGGTGGTACTTC.

V is TRBV11-2 and J is TRBJ1-1; D is uncertain. Trimming pared 5 bases from V and 2 bases from J, leaving 12 bases between. Germline-derived CDR1 and CDR2 are SGHAT and FQNNGV. CDR3 length: 14 residues. The chain's CDR3 is CASSPTWANTEAFF. CDR3 nucleotide sequence: TGTGCCAGCAGCCCTACGTGGGCAAACACTGAAGCTTTCTTT.

The rearrangement links TRBV4-2 to TRBJ2-1, with TRBD1 matching 10 bases. Germline V gene lookup returns CDR1 LGHNA and CDR2 YNFKEQ. This CDR3 is 15 amino acids long. With 4 bases clipped from V and 2 bases from J, the junction kept 2 bases outside the gene matches. As DNA, the CDR3 is TGTGCCAGCAGCCCTGGACAGGGGGCCTACAATGAGCAGTTCTTC. As protein: CASSPGQGAYNEQFF.

V and J are TRBV6-5 and TRBJ1-5; no clear D. Germline V gene sequence: CDR1 MNHEY, CDR2 SVGAGI. Trimming took off 0 bases at V and 9 bases at J, with 9 bases between the two ends. This CDR3 spans 13 amino acids. CDR3 sequence (DNA): TGTGCCAGCAGTTACTCCCGAAAAGGGCCCCAGCATTTT. This gives the protein CASSYSRKGPQHF.

The chain has TRBV6-5 and TRBJ1-2, with 8 nucleotides matching TRBD1. CDR3 size: 15 residues. Germline V gene sequence: CDR1 MNHEY, CDR2 SVGAGI. The trim removed 6 bases at V and 4 bases at J, leaving 10 bases unmatched. DNA of the CDR3: TGTGCCAGCAGGCCCACCGGACAGGGCGCCTATGGCTACACCTTC. This sequence encodes CASRPTGQGAYGYTF.

This clone was found a few times. The V and J genes are TRBV19 and TRBJ1-5; TRBD1 might be the D (5 bases). Looked up from germline, CDR1 is LNHDA and CDR2 is SQIVND (reference sequence). This CDR3 has 16 residues. The V gene lost 6 bases and the J gene lost 7 bases, with 22 bases spanning the gap. The CDR3 sequence: CASSPGNQGPSQPQHF. CDR3 DNA: TGTGCCAGTAGCCCAGGGAATCAGGGTCCCTCACAGCCCCAGCATTTT.

Details on this clone: Relative to the germline gene, one junction end is altered; a read error may explain this. This chain uses TRBV7-7 with TRBJ2-1, with D possibly TRBD2 on 6 matching bases. The CDR3 contains 14 residues. Germline CDR1 reads SSHAT; CDR2 reads FNYEAQ (reference sequence). The CDR3 DNA sequence: TGTGCTAGCAGCGTTGGGGACTCCTTCAATGAGCAGTTCTTC. This codes for CASSVGDSFNEQFF.